This T cell receptor beta chain was captured in a study of T cell responses to AZD1222 COVID-19 vaccine. Overall study findings and caveats: Repertoire sampling happened only post peak T cell response.

This CDR3 has 16 residues. Trimming removed 2 bases at V and 1 base at J, with 14 bases between. Germline-derived CDR1 and CDR2 are KGHSH and LQKENI. Measured with immunoSEQ multiplex PCR; TCRdb has only the in-frame clones, and not every one. The repertoire has about 96,000 clones, roughly 87% of them found once; the top ten carry roughly 1.7%. As concerns this clone: Its antigen is undetermined.

The chain is built from TRBV18 and TRBJ1-1, with D tentatively TRBD1 (5 bases). Sequenced here: peripheral blood, sampled on day 0 of AZD1222 vaccination. This sequence was found in an adult in good health. The CDR3 spells CASSPILAGRNTEAFF. The CDR3 bases are TGTGCCAGCTCACCAATCTTAGCAGGGCGGAACACTGAAGCTTTCTTT. Based on the CDR3 plus reference TRBV18 and TRBJ1-1, the full variable domain is NAGVMQNPRHLVRRRGQEARLRCSPMKGHSHVYWYRQLPEEGLKFMVYLQKENIIDESGMPKERFSAEFPKEGPSILRIQQVVRGDSAAYFCASSPILAGRNTEAFFGQGTRLTVV.